A selection of T cell receptor beta chains follows, all from one sample in a study of T cell repertoires in cytomegalovirus infection. Via MiXCR, TCRdb re-called the reads, giving one row per CDR3 protein. The sample holds 110,000 to 150,000 distinct CDR3 sequences, about 6.3% seen once. The sample taken for sequencing was PBMCs. The receptors were sampled from a human donor in good health (CMV status not recorded). Some clones in this sample may be carry-over from other donors' samples. Each CDR3 is given with its conserved first and last residue. Each record gives: D gene, J gene, V gene, clone size, CDR3 DNA, CDR3 protein. A D gene is named only where the DNA matches it firmly. The listing skips clone size in some rows; elsewhere it reads once, few, many or a size class.

d_call: NA
j_call: TRBJ1-1
v_call: TRBV19
clone_size: NA
cdr3_nt: TGTGCCAGTACCCTTGGGAACAGGGAAGCTTTCTTT
cdr3_aa: CASTLGNREAFF

d_call: TRBD2
j_call: TRBJ2-2
v_call: TRBV2
clone_size: few
cdr3_nt: TGTGCCAGCAGTCGCCGAGGACTAGTAGGCACCGGGGAGCTGTTTTTT
cdr3_aa: CASSRRGLVGTGELFF

d_call: TRBD2
j_call: TRBJ2-3
v_call: TRBV19
clone_size: many
cdr3_nt: TGTGCCAGCCTAGCGGGGAACACAGATACGCAGTATTTT
cdr3_aa: CASLAGNTDTQYF

d_call: NA
j_call: TRBJ1-5
v_call: TRBV7-8
clone_size: many
cdr3_nt: TGTGCCAGCAGCCCGAGGGTGAGCCGGACCGGCCAGCATTTT
cdr3_aa: CASSPRVSRTGQHF

d_call: TRBD1
j_call: TRBJ1-1
v_call: TRBV6-2/TRBV6-3
clone_size: many
cdr3_nt: TGTGCCAGCAGTCCTACCTTGACAGGGGGCACTGAAGCTTTCTTT
cdr3_aa: CASSPTLTGGTEAFF

d_call: NA
j_call: TRBJ1-4
v_call: TRBV7-2
clone_size: many
cdr3_nt: TGTGCCAGCAGCCAAAGCCGGACTAATGAAAAACTGTTTTTT
cdr3_aa: CASSQSRTNEKLFF

d_call: NA
j_call: TRBJ1-1
v_call: TRBV4-2
clone_size: few
cdr3_nt: TGTGCCAGCAGCCAGGGAGCAGATCACGAGAAGACTGAAGCTTTCTTT
cdr3_aa: CASSQGADHEKTEAFF

d_call: TRBD1
j_call: TRBJ2-1
v_call: TRBV7-8
clone_size: many
cdr3_nt: TGTGCCAGCAGCCTCCGGGACAGGGTTTATATGTTCTTC
cdr3_aa: CASSLRDRVYMFF

d_call: TRBD1
j_call: TRBJ1-2
v_call: TRBV15
clone_size: many
cdr3_nt: TGTGCCACCAGCAGAGTGGGGACAGAGAACTATGGCTACACCTTC
cdr3_aa: CATSRVGTENYGYTF

d_call: NA
j_call: TRBJ1-1
v_call: TRBV6-5
clone_size: few
cdr3_nt: TGTGCCAGCAGTGAGGCCCCCGGGGGGGCGGACACTGAAGCTTTCTTT
cdr3_aa: CASSEAPGGADTEAFF

d_call: NA
j_call: TRBJ2-1
v_call: TRBV20-1
clone_size: NA
cdr3_nt: TGCAGTGCCACCGGGACCAACTACAATGAGCAGTTCTTC
cdr3_aa: CSATGTNYNEQFF

d_call: NA
j_call: TRBJ2-1
v_call: TRBV7-2
clone_size: many
cdr3_nt: TGTGCCAGCAGCTTAAAGGGCTATGAGCAGTTCTTC
cdr3_aa: CASSLKGYEQFF

d_call: TRBD1
j_call: TRBJ1-1
v_call: TRBV29-1
clone_size: few
cdr3_nt: TGCAGCGTTGGACCCTACAGGGGACTGAACACTGAAGCTTTCTTT
cdr3_aa: CSVGPYRGLNTEAFF

d_call: NA
j_call: TRBJ2-5
v_call: TRBV7-2
clone_size: many
cdr3_nt: TGTGCCAGCAGCCCCAGGGACGGGTATTCCCACCAAGAGACCCAGTACTTC
cdr3_aa: CASSPRDGYSHQETQYF

d_call: NA
j_call: TRBJ2-5
v_call: TRBV9
clone_size: many
cdr3_nt: TGTGCCAGCAGCCCCCCCCGGGAAGAGACCCAGTACTTC
cdr3_aa: CASSPPREETQYF

d_call: TRBD1
j_call: TRBJ1-2
v_call: TRBV28
clone_size: many
cdr3_nt: TGTGCCAGCAGTTCCCCCGGGACAGGGGCCCGAGGCTACACCTTC
cdr3_aa: CASSSPGTGARGYTF

d_call: NA
j_call: TRBJ2-2
v_call: TRBV7-2
clone_size: many
cdr3_nt: TGTGCCAGCAGCGTTGGATTGCGGAACACCGGGGAGCTGTTTTTT
cdr3_aa: CASSVGLRNTGELFF

d_call: NA
j_call: TRBJ1-2
v_call: TRBV7-2
clone_size: many
cdr3_nt: TGTGCCAGCAGCGGACAGACCGCCTATGGCTACACCTTC
cdr3_aa: CASSGQTAYGYTF

d_call: TRBD1
j_call: TRBJ1-1
v_call: TRBV7-2
clone_size: many
cdr3_nt: TGTGCCAGCAGCTCCCGTTGGACAGGGGTCAGAACTGAAGCTTTCTTT
cdr3_aa: CASSSRWTGVRTEAFF

d_call: TRBD2
j_call: TRBJ2-7
v_call: TRBV29-1
clone_size: NA
cdr3_nt: TGCAGCGCAAGAGCGGGGGGCGGGCACGAGCAGTACTTC
cdr3_aa: CSARAGGGHEQYF

d_call: NA
j_call: TRBJ2-7
v_call: TRBV7-9
clone_size: many
cdr3_nt: TGTGCCAGCAGCACCGGAGGCGGATTGAGCTCCTACGAGCAGTACTTC
cdr3_aa: CASSTGGGLSSYEQYF

d_call: TRBD2
j_call: TRBJ2-1
v_call: TRBV20-1
clone_size: NA
cdr3_nt: TGCAGTGCTACCGGGGGGGCCCCCGGGAATGAGCAGTTCTTC
cdr3_aa: CSATGGAPGNEQFF

d_call: NA
j_call: TRBJ2-3
v_call: TRBV11-2
clone_size: many
cdr3_nt: TGTGCCAGCAGCTCTTGGGCTTCCACAGATACGCAGTATTTT
cdr3_aa: CASSSWASTDTQYF

d_call: NA
j_call: TRBJ1-1
v_call: TRBV29-1
clone_size: NA
cdr3_nt: TGCAGCGTTGATGGGGGGCGAGGCACTGAAGCTTTCTTT
cdr3_aa: CSVDGGRGTEAFF

d_call: NA
j_call: TRBJ2-7
v_call: TRBV11-2
clone_size: many
cdr3_nt: TGTGCCACGGCGGGCGAACCTTACGAGCAGTACTTC
cdr3_aa: CATAGEPYEQYF